This is a list of T cell receptor beta chains from one sample in a study of T cells in Graves' hyperthyroidism and ophthalmopathy. TCRdb fed the multiplex PCR reads into MiXCR, producing one record per CDR3 protein. The table records approximately 430,000 distinct CDR3 sequences, 15% to 19% of them present only once. The sequenced sample consisted of blood. The receptor set was obtained from a woman aged 18-29 years with Graves' hyperthyroidism. CDR3s include the opening cysteine and the closing phenylalanine or tryptophan. Each record gives: clone size, D gene, V gene, J gene, CDR3 protein, CDR3 DNA. The D gene is left open where the match is weak. Rows may omit the clone size; those that give it use once, few, many or a size class.

-,-,TRBV12-3/TRBV12-4,TRBJ2-7,CASSLPGTFEQYF,TGTGCCAGCAGTTTGCCCGGGACTTTCGAGCAGTACTTC
many,TRBD1,TRBV5-1,TRBJ1-4,CASSLDVRGQPNEKLFF,TGCGCCAGCAGCTTGGACGTGAGGGGACAGCCCAATGAAAAACTGTTTTTT
many,TRBD2,TRBV20-1,TRBJ2-3,CSARGRDPGRVTDTQYF,TGCAGTGCTAGAGGCCGGGACCCGGGGAGGGTAACAGATACGCAGTATTTT
many,-,TRBV6-1,TRBJ1-1,CATLPIGAKGRTEAFF,TGTGCCACCCTACCCATCGGGGCGAAGGGGCGGACTGAAGCTTTCTTT
few,-,TRBV7-6,TRBJ2-2,CASSLVVQTGELFF,TGTGCCAGCAGCTTAGTGGTACAGACCGGGGAGCTGTTTTTT
many,TRBD2,TRBV7-8,TRBJ2-2,CASSLTRASGGNTGELFF,TGTGCCAGCAGCTTAACCCGGGCTAGCGGGGGGAACACCGGGGAGCTGTTTTTT
-,-,TRBV4-1,TRBJ2-5,CATRLETQYF,TGCGCCACCCGTCTGGAGACCCAGTACTTC
-,-,TRBV6-1,TRBJ1-1,CASSSRPRAANTEAFF,TGTGCCAGCAGTTCTAGGCCCAGGGCCGCGAACACTGAAGCTTTCTTT
many,-,TRBV28,TRBJ2-7,CASRLANPDYEQYF,TGTGCCAGCAGGCTTGCAAACCCCGACTACGAGCAGTACTTC
-,-,TRBV9,TRBJ1-3,CASSPYSTVSGNTIYF,TGTGCCAGCAGCCCATACTCGACAGTCTCTGGAAACACCATATATTTT
once,TRBD1,TRBV15,TRBJ1-5,CATSGWEVRGAQHF,TGTGCCACCAGCGGATGGGAGGTCAGGGGGGCCCAGCATTTT
-,-,TRBV5-1,TRBJ2-1,CASSFSSDLNEQFF,TGCGCCAGCAGCTTTAGTAGCGATCTTAATGAGCAGTTCTTC
many,TRBD1,TRBV18,TRBJ1-6,CASSPGQGNSPLHF,TGTGCCAGCTCACCGGGACAGGGCAATTCACCCCTCCACTTT
many,-,TRBV3-1,TRBJ2-1,CASSLARASTHEQFF,TGTGCCAGCAGCCTAGCCCGCGCTAGCACCCATGAGCAGTTCTTC
many,TRBD2,TRBV12-3/TRBV12-4,TRBJ2-1,CASSVAGSSYNEQFF,TGTGCCAGCAGCGTAGCGGGGAGCTCCTACAATGAGCAGTTCTTC
many,-,TRBV7-2,TRBJ2-5,CASSSILPAGTREETQYF,TGTGCCAGCAGCTCTATCCTCCCCGCGGGTACTCGTGAGGAGACCCAGTACTTC
many,-,TRBV6-2/TRBV6-3,TRBJ2-1,CASSSGEGNANEQFF,TGTGCCAGCAGCTCGGGAGAAGGGAATGCGAATGAGCAGTTCTTC
many,-,TRBV28,TRBJ1-1,CASSFPLGWNTEAFF,TGTGCCAGCAGTTTCCCCCTCGGCTGGAACACTGAAGCTTTCTTT
-,-,TRBV2,TRBJ2-4,CASSTGNKNIQYF,TGTGCCAGCAGCACCGGGAACAAAAACATTCAGTACTTC
-,-,TRBV6-2/TRBV6-3,TRBJ2-1,CASRIDRPYNEQFF,TGTGCCAGCAGAATCGACAGACCTTACAATGAGCAGTTCTTC
-,TRBD2,TRBV13,TRBJ2-3,CASSFGTSGGGDTQYF,TGTGCCAGCAGCTTTGGGACTAGCGGGGGTGGAGATACGCAGTATTTT
-,-,TRBV20-1,TRBJ2-7,CSAWQNSYEQYF,TGCAGTGCTTGGCAGAACTCCTACGAGCAGTACTTC
many,-,TRBV7-8,TRBJ2-1,CASSQPWLEQFF,TGTGCCAGCAGCCAACCGTGGCTAGAGCAGTTCTTC
many,-,TRBV20-1,TRBJ1-4,CSARRRVSEKLFF,TGCAGTGCTAGGCGGAGGGTTAGCGAAAAACTGTTTTTT
-,TRBD1,TRBV15,TRBJ2-3,CATSGPPEDRGSITQYF,TGTGCCACCAGCGGACCCCCGGAGGACAGGGGGTCTATTACGCAGTATTTT
-,-,TRBV13,TRBJ1-1,CASSLGGPGRTEAFF,TGTGCCAGCAGCTTAGGCGGGCCGGGACGCACTGAAGCTTTCTTT